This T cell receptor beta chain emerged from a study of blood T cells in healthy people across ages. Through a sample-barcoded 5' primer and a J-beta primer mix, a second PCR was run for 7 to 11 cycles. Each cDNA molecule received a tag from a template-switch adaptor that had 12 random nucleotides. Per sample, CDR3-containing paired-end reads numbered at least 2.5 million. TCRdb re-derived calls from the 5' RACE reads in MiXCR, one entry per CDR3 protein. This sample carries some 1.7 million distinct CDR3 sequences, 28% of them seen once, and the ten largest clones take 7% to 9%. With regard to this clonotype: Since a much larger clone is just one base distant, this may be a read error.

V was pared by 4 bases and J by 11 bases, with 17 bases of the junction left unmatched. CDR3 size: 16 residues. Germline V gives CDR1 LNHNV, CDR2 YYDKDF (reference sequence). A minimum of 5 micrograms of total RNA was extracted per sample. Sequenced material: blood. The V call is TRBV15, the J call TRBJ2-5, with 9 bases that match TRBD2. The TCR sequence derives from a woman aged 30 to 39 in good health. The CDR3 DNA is TGTGCCACCAGCATATCTAGCGGGATAAACAGAAATGAGCAGTACTTC. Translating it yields CATSISSGINRNEQYF.